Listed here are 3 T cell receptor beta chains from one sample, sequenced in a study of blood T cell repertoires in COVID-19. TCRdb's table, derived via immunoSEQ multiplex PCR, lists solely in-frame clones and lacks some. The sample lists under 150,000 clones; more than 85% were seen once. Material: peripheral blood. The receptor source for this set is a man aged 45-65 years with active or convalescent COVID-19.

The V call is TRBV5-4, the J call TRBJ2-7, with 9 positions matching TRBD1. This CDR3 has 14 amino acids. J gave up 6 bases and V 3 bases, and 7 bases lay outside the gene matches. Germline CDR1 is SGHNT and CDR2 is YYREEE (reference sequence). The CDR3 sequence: CASSWPGQGFEQYF. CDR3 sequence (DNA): TGTGCCAGCAGCTGGCCGGGACAGGGTTTCGAGCAGTACTTC.

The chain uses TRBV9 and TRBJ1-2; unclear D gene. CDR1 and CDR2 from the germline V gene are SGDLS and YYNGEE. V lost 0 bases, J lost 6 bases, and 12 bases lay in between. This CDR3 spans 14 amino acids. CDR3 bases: TGTGCCAGCAGCGTAGATGTCAGAATCCATGGCTACACCTTC. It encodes CASSVDVRIHGYTF.

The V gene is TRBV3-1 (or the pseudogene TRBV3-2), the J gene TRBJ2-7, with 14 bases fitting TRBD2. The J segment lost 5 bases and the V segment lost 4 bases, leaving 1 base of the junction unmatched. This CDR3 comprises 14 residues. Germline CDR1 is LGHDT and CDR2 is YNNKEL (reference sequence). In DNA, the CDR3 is TGTGCCAGCAGCCGGGGACTAGCGGGAGACGAGCAGTACTTC. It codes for CASSRGLAGDEQYF.